Included here is one TCR beta chain sequence, with context. This clonotype was seen at least ten times. Its cognate antigen has yet to be identified. Nothing much larger sits one base from this clone, and base qualities are not available. The germline V gene supplies CDR1 SGHDN and CDR2 FVKESK. From the cysteine up to the phenylalanine, the CDR3 has a length of 15 residues. Only CDR3 DNA is held: 45 bases, read in frame from base 1. Cut back by 5 bases and 4 bases, the V and J ends lie 18 bases apart. This entry is derived from a study of breast tumors, draining lymph nodes, adjacent tissues (dated by TCRdb to 2016 to 2018). Some background on the complete study: In breast cancer patients, the study compared the TCR beta repertoires of tumor, adjacent nontumor tissue and axillary lymph nodes. The study was designed to assess the relationships and possible T-cell exchange between tumor, surrounding tissue and draining lymph node repertoires in human breast cancer. Study-level results and caveats: The conclusion that tumor T cells originate in lymph nodes was presented as consistent with a hypothesis rather than as directly demonstrated. Tumor and nontumor tissue repertoires were found to be significantly more similar in luminal-like than in basal-like breast cancer. T-cell repertoire diversity in tumors was found to be lower than in lymph nodes but higher than in nontumor tissue, and preferential V and J gene usage was observed. The data were judged consistent with most tumor T cells deriving from the lymph node and then expanding within tumor tissue.

The run used an Illumina HiSeq 2000. Multiplex PCR amplification was used to generate the TCR beta chain libraries. High-throughput sequencing was used to analyze the amplified TCR beta chain products. Starting from the raw public reads, TCRdb applied fastp trimming at Q25, assembled clones with MiXCR and retained in-frame beta chains. Under each unique CDR3 protein, matching rows form one entry showing the most common genes and DNA. The sample has approximately 130,000 distinct CDR3 sequences on record, around 20% of them singletons. About 2.2% of the sample lies in the top ten. Lymph node samples came from the axillary draining lymph nodes of breast cancer patients.

The clonotype comes from a female donor with breast cancer. Some clones in this sample may be carry-over from other donors' samples. The chain was built from TRBV14 and TRBJ2-7; no D gene is confidently identified. Sequenced input: axillary lymph node tissue. The nucleotides are TGTGCCAGCAGCTACCCCACTGCATTTTGGTACGAGCAGTACTTC. It translates to CASSYPTAFWYEQYF.